Following are 5 T cell receptor beta chains from one sample sequenced in a study of blood T cell repertoires in COVID-19. This table comes from immunoSEQ multiplex PCR, and its TCRdb copy is limited to in-frame clones, with some not included. Of some 250,000 clones in the sample, approximately 86% were seen once. The sequenced sample consisted of peripheral blood. These receptors were obtained from a young man with active or convalescent COVID-19.

The genes are TRBV7-2 and TRBJ1-1; TRBD1 is a possible D gene (5 bases). CDR1 and CDR2 from the germline V gene are SGHTA and FQGNSA. V dropped 3 bases and J dropped 1 base, with 9 bases sitting between them. There are 14 residues in the CDR3. The CDR3 loop is CASSFIGENTEAFF. CDR3 DNA: TGTGCCAGCAGCTTTATAGGGGAGAACACTGAAGCTTTCTTT. The full variable domain, with the rest looked up from reference TRBV7-2 and TRBJ1-1, is GAGVSQSPSNKVTEKGKDVELRCDPISGHTALYWYRQSLGQGLEFLIYFQGNSAPDKSGLPSDRFSAERTGGSVSTLTIQRTQQEDSAVYLCASSFIGENTEAFFGQGTRLTVV.

The gene calls are TRBV9 and TRBJ1-3; D remains unclear. Germline-derived CDR1 and CDR2 are SGDLS and YYNGEE. This CDR3 has 12 residues. Between the trimmed V and J ends, which lost 2 bases and 2 bases, there was a span of 2 bases. In nucleotides, the CDR3 is TGTGCCAGCAGCGTTACTGGAAACACCATATATTTT. Amino acid sequence: CASSVTGNTIYF.

This clone was counted between two and nine times. The rearrangement links TRBV5-8 to TRBJ1-6, with a tentative D call TRBD1 (5 bases). The CDR3 contains 15 residues. The V gene lost 5 bases and the J gene lost 7 bases, with 16 bases spanning the gap. Germline V gives CDR1 SGHTS, CDR2 YDEGEE. The CDR3 region has the DNA TGTGCCAGCAGGGGTAAGGGGATTAGAAATTCACCCCTCCACTTT. Translated: CASRGKGIRNSPLHF. Full variable domain (outside the CDR3, taken from reference TRBV5-8 and TRBJ1-6): EAGVTQSPTHLIKTRGQQATLRCSPISGHTSVYWYQQALGLGLQFLLWYDEGEERNRGNFPPRFSGRQFPNYSSELNVNALELEDSALYLCASRGKGIRNSPLHFGNGTRLTVT.

This rearrangement joins TRBV9 to TRBJ2-2; 11 bases line up with TRBD2. Germline V gene data show CDR1 as SGDLS and CDR2 as YYNGEE. V trimming: 5 bases; J trimming: 7 bases; junction bases outside the gene matches: 7. The CDR3 is 15 residues long. CDR3 DNA: TGTGCCAGCAGTACTAGCGGGGGACGTGGCGGGGAGCTGTTTTTT. It is translated as CASSTSGGRGGELFF.

The chain carries TRBV15 and TRBJ2-5, with 7 nucleotides matching TRBD2. Germline CDR1 LNHNV, CDR2 YYDKDF (reference sequence). CDR3 length equals 14 residues. Germline trimming cut 8 bases from V and 1 base from J; bases unmatched to any gene: 7. The CDR3 DNA follows: TGTGCCACCTCGGCGCGACTAGCCCAAGAGACCCAGTACTTC. Translation gives CATSARLAQETQYF.